What follows is one T cell receptor beta chain and its context. Its antigen is not known. Trimming took off 3 bases at V and 4 bases at J, with 10 bases between the two ends. The CDR3 is made up of 13 amino acids. Germline V gene sequence: CDR1 MDHEN, CDR2 SYDVKM. Produced via immunoSEQ multiplex PCR; TCRdb's table is partial and in-frame only. The repertoire holds about 36,000 clones, 77% seen once, with less than 3% in the top ten. This sample was included in a study of CD4 T cells in relation to SARS-CoV-2 and coronaviruses. Study results and limitations: Crossreactive clones expanded significantly less to SARS-CoV-2 than monoreactive clones. Roughly 69% of donors had memory CD4+ clonotypes crossrecognizing SARS-CoV-2 and common cold coronavirus spike.

Roughly 10^5 naive or memory CD4+ cells were cultured with CEF peptides for about 10 days. The sample was memory CD4+ T cells from PBMCs, cultured in vitro. This clonotype originated in an adult with COVID-19. J is TRBJ2-7 and V is TRBV28; D uncertain. In DNA form, the CDR3 reads TGTGCCAGCAGTTTCCCCGGGCCTTACGAGCAGTACTTC. It codes for CASSFPGPYEQYF.